The 5 T cell receptor beta chains in this list originate from one sample, sequenced in a study of somatic mutations in cytotoxic T cells in rheumatoid arthritis. The protocol was immunoSEQ multiplex PCR, while the TCRdb copy is restricted to in-frame clones and leaves out a portion. The table has tens of thousands of clones, around 90% seen once; the top ten hold less than 9.5%. Sequencing was carried out using CD8+ T cells sorted from blood. The receptor set was obtained from an adult with rheumatoid arthritis.

This clone was seen a handful of times. J is TRBJ2-7 and V is TRBV10-3; D not resolved. This CDR3 spans 15 amino acids. Trimming stripped 0 bases from V and 5 bases from J, with 14 bases between. Germline CDR1 reads ENHRY; CDR2 reads SYGVKD. The CDR3 DNA reads TGTGCCATCAGTGAGTCAAGGCAACGGGCGGACGAGCAGTACTTC. Translated: CAISESRQRADEQYF.

This chain links TRBV5-5 with TRBJ1-6; D is uncertain. V gave up 0 bases and J gave up 0 bases, with 7 bases separating them. The germline CDR1 and CDR2 sequences are SGHKS and YYEKEE (reference sequence). The CDR3 runs 16 residues. CDR3 sequence (DNA): TGTGCCAGCAGCTTGGGGAGGAGCTCCTATAATTCACCCCTCCACTTT. This translates into CASSLGRSSYNSPLHF.

V and J are TRBV6-6 and TRBJ2-5; D remains unclear. Germline CDR1 is MNHNY and CDR2 is SVGAGI (reference sequence). V was trimmed by 2 bases and J by 0 bases, leaving 10 bases between them. CDR3 size: 15 residues. CDR3 DNA sequence: TGTGCCAGCAGTTACACTAATACATACCAAGAGACCCAGTACTTC. Amino acids: CASSYTNTYQETQYF.

The V call is TRBV15, the J call TRBJ2-1; TRBD2 might be the D (5 bases). In germline, CDR1 is LNHNV, CDR2 YYDKDF (reference sequence). The CDR3 is 16 residues long. Trimming removed 5 bases at V and 3 bases at J, with 17 bases between. The CDR3 region is CATSGLVSGDYNEQFF. The CDR3, as DNA: TGTGCCACCAGCGGACTGGTTTCCGGAGACTACAATGAGCAGTTCTTC.

J is TRBJ1-2 and V is TRBV29-1, with D unresolved. Trimming cost V 0 bases and J 6 bases, with 5 bases left between them. Germline loops: CDR1 SQVTM, CDR2 ANQGSEA. The CDR3 totals 11 residues. The CDR3 sequence: CSVEEDDGYTF. Here the CDR3 DNA reads TGCAGCGTTGAAGAGGACGATGGCTACACCTTC.